The T cell receptor beta chain described here comes from a study of blood T cell repertoires in COVID-19. CDR3 length equals 13 residues. The germline CDR1 and CDR2 sequences are SGHRS and YFSETQ. With 0 bases clipped from V and 6 bases from J, the junction kept 0 bases outside the gene matches. The table lists this clone with a few counts. Produced via immunoSEQ multiplex PCR; TCRdb's table is partial and in-frame only. The sample shows some 110,000 clones, roughly four fifths of them seen only once. The sequence came from a man over 45 with acute or convalescent COVID-19. The sequenced sample was peripheral blood. This sequence joins TRBV5-1 and TRBJ1-5, with 7 bases lining up with TRBD1. The CDR3 sequence is CASSLDRGQPQHF. The CDR3 nucleotides read TGCGCCAGCAGCTTGGACAGGGGTCAGCCCCAGCATTTT.